One TCR beta chain is described in this entry. Trimming shortened V by 0 bases and J by 3 bases, and 10 bases separated the two germline ends. The germline gives CDR1 SGHRS, CDR2 YFSETQ. The CDR3 consists of 15 residues. This sample is drawn from a study of blood T cell repertoires in COVID-19. Methods used by the authors: Amplifying reference gene primers gave estimates of nucleated cell counts. The protocol was immunoSEQ multiplex PCR, while the TCRdb copy is restricted to in-frame clones and leaves out a portion. The V and J calls and clone size were taken over from that table, and D and trimming were inferred from the DNA. The sample shows about 150,000 clones, more than 75% of them seen only once.

The sequenced sample was peripheral blood. The sequence was collected from a man aged 50 to 59 who had recovered from COVID-19. V is TRBV5-1 and J is TRBJ2-1; D not resolved. CDR3 nucleotides: TGCGCCAGCAGCTTGGTACCGGGTGACTACAATGAGCAGTTCTTC. Protein sequence: CASSLVPGDYNEQFF. The entire variable domain, with the rest obtained from reference TRBV5-1 and TRBJ2-1, is as follows: KAGVTQTPRYLIKTRGQQVTLSCSPISGHRSVSWYQQTPGQGLQFLFEYFSETQRNKGNFPGRFSGRQFSNSRSEMNVSTLELGDSALYLCASSLVPGDYNEQFFGPGTRLTVL.